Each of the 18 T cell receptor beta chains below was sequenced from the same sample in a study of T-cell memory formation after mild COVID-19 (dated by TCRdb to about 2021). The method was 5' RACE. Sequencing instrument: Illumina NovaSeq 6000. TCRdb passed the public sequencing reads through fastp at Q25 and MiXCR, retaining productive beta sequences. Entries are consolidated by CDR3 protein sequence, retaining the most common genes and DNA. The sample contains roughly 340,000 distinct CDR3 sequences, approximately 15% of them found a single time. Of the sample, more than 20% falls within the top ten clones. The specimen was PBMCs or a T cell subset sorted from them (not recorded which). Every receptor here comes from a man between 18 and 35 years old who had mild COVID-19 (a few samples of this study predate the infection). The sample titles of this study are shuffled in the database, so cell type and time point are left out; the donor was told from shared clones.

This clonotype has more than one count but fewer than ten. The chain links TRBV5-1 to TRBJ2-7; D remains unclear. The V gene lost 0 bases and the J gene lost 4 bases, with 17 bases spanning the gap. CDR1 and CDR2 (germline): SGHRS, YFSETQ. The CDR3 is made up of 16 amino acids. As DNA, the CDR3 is TGCGCCAGCAGCTTGGACGAAGGGTGGTGGTCGTACGAGCAGTACTTC. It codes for CASSLDEGWWSYEQYF.

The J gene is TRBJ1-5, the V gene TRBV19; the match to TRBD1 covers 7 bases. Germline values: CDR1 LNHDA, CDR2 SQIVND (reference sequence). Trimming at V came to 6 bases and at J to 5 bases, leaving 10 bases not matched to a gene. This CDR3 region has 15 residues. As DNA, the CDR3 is TGTGCCAGTAGCCGAGACAGGGCTTGGGATCAGCCCCAGCATTTT. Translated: CASSRDRAWDQPQHF.

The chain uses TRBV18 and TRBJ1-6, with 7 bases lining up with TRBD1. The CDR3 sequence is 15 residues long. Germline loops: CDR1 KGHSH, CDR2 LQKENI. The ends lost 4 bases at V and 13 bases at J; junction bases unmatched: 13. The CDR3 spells CASSRDSDLGSPLHF. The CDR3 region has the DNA TGTGCCAGCTCACGGGACAGCGATTTGGGCTCGCCCCTCCACTTT.

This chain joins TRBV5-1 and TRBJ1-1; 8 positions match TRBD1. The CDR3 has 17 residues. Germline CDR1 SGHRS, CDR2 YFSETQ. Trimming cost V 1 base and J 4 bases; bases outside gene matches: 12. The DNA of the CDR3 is TGCGCCAGCAGCTTGCCAGGACAGGGATATTCGGGCACTGAAGCTTTCTTT. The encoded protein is CASSLPGQGYSGTEAFF.

CDR3 coding DNA: TGTGCCAGCAGCCCCCTAGCGAAAGGGGCAGGCACAGATACGCAGTATTTT. Translating it yields CASSPLAKGAGTDTQYF. J is TRBJ2-3 and V is TRBV7-6, with a possible D match to TRBD2 (6 bases). Deletions cut 5 bases from V and 1 base from J, with 19 bases between. The germline V gene encodes CDR1 SGHVS and CDR2 FNYEAQ. The CDR3 runs to 17 residues.

The CDR3 reads CASSTSEDFYEQYV. The CDR3 DNA reads as TGTGCCAGCAGCACGAGCGAGGACTTCTACGAGCAGTACGTC. The V call is TRBV7-9, the J call TRBJ2-7; TRBD2 is a possible D gene (5 bases). Deletions cut 5 bases from V and 3 bases from J, with 14 bases between. The CDR3 runs 14 residues. Germline-derived CDR1 and CDR2 are SEHNR and FQNEAQ (reference sequence).

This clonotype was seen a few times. DNA for the CDR3: TGTGCCAGCCGGGATCACCAAGAGACCCAGTACTTC. Translating it yields CASRDHQETQYF. The chain is built from TRBV12-3 or TRBV12-4 and TRBJ2-5; tentative D call: TRBD2 (5 bases). V dropped 8 bases and J dropped 0 bases, with 7 bases sitting between them. The CDR3 consists of 12 residues.

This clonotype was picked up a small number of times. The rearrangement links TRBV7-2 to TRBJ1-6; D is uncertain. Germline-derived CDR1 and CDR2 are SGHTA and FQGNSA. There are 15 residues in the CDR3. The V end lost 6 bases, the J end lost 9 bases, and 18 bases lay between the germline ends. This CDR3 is CASSWRGSDGSPLHF. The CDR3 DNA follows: TGTGCCAGCAGTTGGAGAGGGAGTGATGGTTCACCCCTCCACTTT.

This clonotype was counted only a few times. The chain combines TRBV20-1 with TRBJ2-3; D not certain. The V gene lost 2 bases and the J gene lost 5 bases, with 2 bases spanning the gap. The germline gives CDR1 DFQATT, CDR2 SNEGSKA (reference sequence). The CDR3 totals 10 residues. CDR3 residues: CSARRDTQYF. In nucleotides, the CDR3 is TGCAGTGCTAGACGAGATACGCAGTATTTT.

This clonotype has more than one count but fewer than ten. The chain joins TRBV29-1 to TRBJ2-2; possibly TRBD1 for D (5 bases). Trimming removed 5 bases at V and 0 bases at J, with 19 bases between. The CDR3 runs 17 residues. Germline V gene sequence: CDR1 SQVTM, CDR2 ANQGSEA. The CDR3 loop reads CSVPSPHRFANTGELFF. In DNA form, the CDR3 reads TGCAGCGTTCCCTCCCCCCACAGGTTTGCGAACACCGGGGAGCTGTTTTTT.

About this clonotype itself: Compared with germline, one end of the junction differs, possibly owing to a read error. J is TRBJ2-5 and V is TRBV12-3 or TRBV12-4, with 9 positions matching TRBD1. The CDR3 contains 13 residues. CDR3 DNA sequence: TGTGCCAGCAGCTACAGGGGGCAAGAGATCCAGTACTTC. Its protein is CASSYRGQEIQYF.

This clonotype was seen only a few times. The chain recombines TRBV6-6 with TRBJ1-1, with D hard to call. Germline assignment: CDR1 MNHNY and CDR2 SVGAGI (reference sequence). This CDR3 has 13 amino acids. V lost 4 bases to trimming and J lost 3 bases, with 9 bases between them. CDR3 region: CASSFSGDTEAFF. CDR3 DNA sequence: TGTGCCAGCAGTTTTAGCGGTGACACTGAAGCTTTCTTT.

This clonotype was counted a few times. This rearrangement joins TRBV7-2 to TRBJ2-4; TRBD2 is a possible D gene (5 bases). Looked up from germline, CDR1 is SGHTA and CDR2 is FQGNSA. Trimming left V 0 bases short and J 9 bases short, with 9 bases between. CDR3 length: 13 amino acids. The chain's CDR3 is CASSLAQRGIQYF. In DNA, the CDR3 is TGTGCCAGCAGCTTAGCCCAACGGGGCATTCAGTACTTC.

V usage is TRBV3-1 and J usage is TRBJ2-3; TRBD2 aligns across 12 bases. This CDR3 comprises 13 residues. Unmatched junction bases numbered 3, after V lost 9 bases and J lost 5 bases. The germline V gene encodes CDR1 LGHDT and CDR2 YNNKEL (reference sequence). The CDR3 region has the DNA TGTGCCAGTAGACTAGCGGGGGAAGATACGCAGTATTTT. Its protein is CASRLAGEDTQYF.

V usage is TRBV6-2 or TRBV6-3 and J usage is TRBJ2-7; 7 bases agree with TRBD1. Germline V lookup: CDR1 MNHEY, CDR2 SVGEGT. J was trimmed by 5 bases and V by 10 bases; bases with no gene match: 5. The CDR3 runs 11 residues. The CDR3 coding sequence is TGTGCCACCCGACAGGGAGACGAGCAGTACGTC. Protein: CATRQGDEQYV.

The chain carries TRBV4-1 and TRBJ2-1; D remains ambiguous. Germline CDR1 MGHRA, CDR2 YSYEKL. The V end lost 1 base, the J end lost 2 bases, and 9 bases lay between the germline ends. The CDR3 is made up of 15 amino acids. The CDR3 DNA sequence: TGCGCCAGCAGCCAAGGAAGCAATACCTACAATGAGCAGTTCTTC. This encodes CASSQGSNTYNEQFF.

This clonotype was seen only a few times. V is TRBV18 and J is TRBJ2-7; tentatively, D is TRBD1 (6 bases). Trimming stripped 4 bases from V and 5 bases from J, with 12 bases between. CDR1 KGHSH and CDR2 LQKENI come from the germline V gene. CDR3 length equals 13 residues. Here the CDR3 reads CASSRQDWNEQYV. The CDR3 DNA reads TGTGCCAGCTCACGACAGGATTGGAACGAGCAGTACGTC.

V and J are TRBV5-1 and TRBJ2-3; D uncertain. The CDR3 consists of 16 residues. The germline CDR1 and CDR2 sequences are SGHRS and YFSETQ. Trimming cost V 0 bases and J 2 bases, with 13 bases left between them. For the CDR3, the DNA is TGCGCCAGCAGCTTGGTAGGCAGGAAAGACACAGATACGCAGTATTTT. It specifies CASSLVGRKDTDTQYF. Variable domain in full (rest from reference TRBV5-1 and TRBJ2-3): KAGVTQTPRYLIKTRGQQVTLSCSPISGHRSVSWYQQTPGQGLQFLFEYFSETQRNKGNFPGRFSGRQFSNSRSEMNVSTLELGDSALYLCASSLVGRKDTDTQYFGPGTRLTVL.